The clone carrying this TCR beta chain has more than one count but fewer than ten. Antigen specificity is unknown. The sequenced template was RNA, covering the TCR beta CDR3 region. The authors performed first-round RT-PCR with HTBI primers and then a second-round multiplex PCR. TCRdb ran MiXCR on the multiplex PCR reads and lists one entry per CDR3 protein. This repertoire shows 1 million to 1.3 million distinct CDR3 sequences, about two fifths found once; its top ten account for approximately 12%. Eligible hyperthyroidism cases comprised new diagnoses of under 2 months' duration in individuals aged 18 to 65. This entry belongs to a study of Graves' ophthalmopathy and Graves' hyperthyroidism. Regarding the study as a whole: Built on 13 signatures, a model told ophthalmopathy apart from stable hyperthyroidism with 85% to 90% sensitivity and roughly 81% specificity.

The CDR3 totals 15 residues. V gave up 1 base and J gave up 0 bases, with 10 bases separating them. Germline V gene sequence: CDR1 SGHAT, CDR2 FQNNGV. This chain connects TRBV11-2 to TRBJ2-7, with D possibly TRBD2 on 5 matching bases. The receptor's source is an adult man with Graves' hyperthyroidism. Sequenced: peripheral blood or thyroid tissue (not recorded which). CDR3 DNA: TGTGCCAGCAGCTTAGGCGGCGGGCCCTCCTACGAGCAGTACTTC. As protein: CASSLGGGPSYEQYF.